This passage covers 16 T cell receptor beta chains from one sample sequenced in a study of shared clonotypes between healthy human individuals. Repertoires were generated with immunoSEQ multiplex PCR, while TCRdb's copy carries only in-frame clones and drops some. The table records a few hundred thousand clones, about 65% of them present only once. The sample comprised memory CD4+ T cells sorted from blood. Subset described: CD45RA-negative fraction. The receptor source for this set is a man younger than 40 in good health.

This clone came up once. The V call is TRBV18, the J call TRBJ2-7, with 8 bases matching TRBD1. This CDR3 spans 15 amino acids. The V gene end was trimmed by 0 bases and the J gene end by 1 base; junction bases not matched to a gene: 2. Looked up from germline, CDR1 is KGHSH and CDR2 is LQKENI. The CDR3 loop is CASSPPRQGSYEQYF. For the CDR3, the DNA is TGTGCCAGCTCACCACCGCGACAGGGGTCCTACGAGCAGTACTTC. The full variable domain, rest sourced from reference TRBV18 and TRBJ2-7, is NAGVMQNPRHLVRRRGQEARLRCSPMKGHSHVYWYRQLPEEGLKFMVYLQKENIIDESGMPKERFSAEFPKEGPSILRIQQVVRGDSAAYFCASSPPRQGSYEQYFGPGTRLTVT.

There are a few counts of this clone. The J gene is TRBJ2-3, the V gene TRBV18; tentatively, D is TRBD2 (7 bases). Trimming took off 10 bases at V and 6 bases at J, with 17 bases between the two ends. Germline loops: CDR1 KGHSH, CDR2 LQKENI. The CDR3 contains 13 residues. In DNA form, the CDR3 reads TGTGCCACTGCGGGGGCTTCCGTGGATACGCAGTATTTT. Residues: CATAGASVDTQYF.

The V gene is TRBV7-2, the J gene TRBJ2-3, with unresolved D. This CDR3 contains 13 residues. The ends were cut back, 7 bases at V and 1 base at J, with 9 bases in the middle. Germline CDR1 reads SGHTA; CDR2 reads FQGNSA. This chain's CDR3 is CASTISGTDTQYF. In DNA, the CDR3 is TGTGCCAGCACCATTTCGGGCACAGATACGCAGTATTTT.

This clone was seen once. The V and J genes are TRBV5-4 and TRBJ1-1, with 8 bases lining up with TRBD1. The CDR3 consists of 15 residues. Germline V lookup: CDR1 SGHNT, CDR2 YYREEE (reference sequence). Trimming at V came to 2 bases and at J to 0 bases, leaving 3 bases not matched to a gene. The CDR3 sequence: CASSFPRGLNTEAFF. As DNA, the CDR3 is TGTGCCAGCAGCTTCCCCAGGGGGCTGAACACTGAAGCTTTCTTT.

The table lists this clone with a few counts. V is TRBV5-1 and J is TRBJ2-5, with D perhaps matching TRBD2 (6 bases). This CDR3 is 15 amino acids long. V gave up 4 bases and J gave up 2 bases, with 15 bases separating them. Germline assignment: CDR1 SGHRS and CDR2 YFSETQ. The CDR3 protein is CASSPGGAGQETQYF. The CDR3 bases are TGCGCCAGCAGCCCCGGAGGGGCGGGACAAGAGACCCAGTACTTC.

The V and J genes are TRBV6-4 and TRBJ2-2; D possibly matches TRBD1 or TRBD2 (5 bases each). This CDR3 region has 15 residues. Trimming stripped 9 bases from V and 6 bases from J, with 20 bases between. Germline values: CDR1 MRHNA, CDR2 SNTAGT. CDR3 amino acids: CASKFQAGRAGELFF. Here the CDR3 DNA reads TGTGCCAGTAAATTTCAGGCAGGGAGAGCCGGGGAGCTGTTTTTT.

The genes are TRBV7-2 and TRBJ1-2; D remains ambiguous. CDR1 and CDR2 from the germline V gene are SGHTA and FQGNSA. The CDR3 consists of 15 residues. V shed 3 bases and J shed 3 bases, with 14 bases lying between them. Here the CDR3 reads CASSLAPPVDYGYTF. CDR3 DNA sequence: TGTGCCAGCAGCTTGGCGCCCCCGGTAGACTATGGCTACACCTTC.

This rearrangement joins TRBV6-1 to TRBJ1-1; a possible D gene is TRBD1 (6 bases). This CDR3 comprises 15 residues. Germline CDR1 MNHNS, CDR2 SASEGT. The V gene lost 3 bases and the J gene lost 6 bases, with 17 bases spanning the gap. The CDR3 bases are TGTGCCAGCAGTGAGCCGGACAGCCGGGTCGCTGAAGCTTTCTTT. Its protein is CASSEPDSRVAEAFF.

V is TRBV5-6 and J is TRBJ2-2, with D possibly matching TRBD2 (5 bases). Trimming took off 1 base at V and 6 bases at J, with 19 bases between the two ends. Per germline, CDR1 SGHDT and CDR2 YYEEEE. CDR3 length: 17 residues. The CDR3 protein is CASSLKRDLGFAGELFF. In nucleotides, the CDR3 is TGTGCCAGCAGCTTGAAACGGGATTTGGGGTTTGCCGGGGAGCTGTTTTTT.

This clone was seen only once. V is TRBV27 and J is TRBJ2-2; tentatively, D is TRBD1 (6 bases). CDR1 MNHEY and CDR2 SMNVEV come from the germline V gene (reference sequence). This CDR3 spans 14 amino acids. Trimming pared 2 bases from V and 5 bases from J, leaving 9 bases between. The CDR3 sequence is CASSLPGTTGELFF. As DNA, the CDR3 is TGTGCCAGCAGTTTACCTGGGACAACCGGGGAGCTGTTTTTT.

The chain has TRBV2 and TRBJ2-1; D gene ambiguous. Trimming cost V 0 bases and J 14 bases, with 17 bases left between them. The CDR3 has 14 amino acids. Germline CDR1 is SNHLY and CDR2 is FYNNEI. The CDR3 DNA is TGTGCCAGCAGTGAAGCGCTTCCGGCTAGTTCGGAGTTCTTC. It specifies CASSEALPASSEFF. Full variable domain (remainder filled in from reference TRBV2 and TRBJ2-1): EPEVTQTPSHQVTQMGQEVILRCVPISNHLYFYWYRQILGQKVEFLVSFYNNEISEKSEIFDDQFSVERPDGSNFTLKIRSTKLEDSAMYFCASSEALPASSEFFGPGTRLTVL.

This chain uses TRBV5-4 with TRBJ2-1, with 8 bases aligning to TRBD2. The length of the CDR3 is 16 residues. The V gene end was trimmed by 0 bases and the J gene end by 2 bases; junction bases not matched to a gene: 4. Per the germline V gene, CDR1 is SGHNT and CDR2 is YYREEE (reference sequence). In DNA form, the CDR3 reads TGTGCCAGCAGCTTGGTGGCGGGAGGCGCCTACAATGAGCAGTTCTTC. Protein product: CASSLVAGGAYNEQFF.

The chain joins TRBV14 to TRBJ1-1, with a tentative D call TRBD1 (5 bases). V lost 0 bases to trimming and J lost 3 bases, with 20 bases between them. The CDR3 sequence is 18 residues long. From germline, CDR1 is SGHDN and CDR2 FVKESK. The CDR3 is CASSQERMLKGIDTEAFF. The CDR3 nucleotides read TGTGCCAGCAGCCAAGAGAGGATGTTGAAGGGGATAGACACTGAAGCTTTCTTT. Looking up the rest from reference TRBV14 and TRBJ1-1 gives the full variable domain: EAGVTQFPSHSVIEKGQTVTLRCDPISGHDNLYWYRRVMGKEIKFLLHFVKESKQDESGMPNNRFLAERTGGTYSTLKVQPAELEDSGVYFCASSQERMLKGIDTEAFFGQGTRLTVV.

Only one count was recorded for this clone. The chain uses TRBV27 and TRBJ2-7, with D perhaps assigned TRBD1 or TRBD2 (5 bases each). The CDR3 covers 15 residues. Looked up from germline, CDR1 is MNHEY and CDR2 is SMNVEV (reference sequence). Trimming removed 1 base at V and 2 bases at J, with 12 bases between. The CDR3: CASSLFGTGTYEQYF. The CDR3 region has the DNA TGTGCCAGCAGTTTATTCGGGACGGGAACCTACGAGCAGTACTTC.

The V call is TRBV27, the J call TRBJ2-7; tentative D call: TRBD2 (6 bases). The CDR3 consists of 15 residues. The germline CDR1 and CDR2 sequences are MNHEY and SMNVEV (reference sequence). Trimming took off 3 bases at V and 6 bases at J, with 18 bases between the two ends. CDR3 loop: CASSFSGAGRGEQYF. In DNA, the CDR3 is TGTGCCAGCAGTTTTTCGGGAGCCGGGCGAGGCGAGCAGTACTTC.

J is TRBJ2-7 and V is TRBV5-4; 9 nucleotides agree with TRBD1. Germline V gene data show CDR1 as SGHNT and CDR2 as YYREEE (reference sequence). The CDR3 runs 18 residues. V gave up 3 bases and J gave up 5 bases; unmatched junction bases: 18. CDR3 nucleotides: TGTGCCAGCAGCTCCATGACAGGGGGTTCCCAGCCATCGGACGAGCAGTACTTC. It encodes CASSSMTGGSQPSDEQYF.